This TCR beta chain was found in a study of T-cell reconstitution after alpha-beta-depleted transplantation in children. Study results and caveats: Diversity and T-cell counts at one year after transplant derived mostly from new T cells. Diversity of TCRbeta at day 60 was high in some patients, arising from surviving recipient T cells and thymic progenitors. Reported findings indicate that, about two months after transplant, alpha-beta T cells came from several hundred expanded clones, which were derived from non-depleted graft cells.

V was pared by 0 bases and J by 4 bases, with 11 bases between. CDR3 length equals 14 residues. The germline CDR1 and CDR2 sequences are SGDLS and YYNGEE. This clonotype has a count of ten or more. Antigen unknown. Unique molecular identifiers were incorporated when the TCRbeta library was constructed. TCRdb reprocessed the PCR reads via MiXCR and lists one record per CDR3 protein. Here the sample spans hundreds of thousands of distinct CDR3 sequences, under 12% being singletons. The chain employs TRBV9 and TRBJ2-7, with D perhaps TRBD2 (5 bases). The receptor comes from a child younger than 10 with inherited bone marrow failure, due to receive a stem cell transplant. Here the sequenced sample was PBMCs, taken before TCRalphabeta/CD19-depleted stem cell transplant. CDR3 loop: CASSVEGDGYEQYF. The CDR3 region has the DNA TGTGCCAGCAGCGTAGAGGGAGATGGTTACGAGCAGTACTTC.